Listed below are T cell receptor beta chains from one sample, sequenced in a study of OX40 agonist ivuxolimab in advanced cancers. Clones were read by immunoSEQ multiplex PCR, and TCRdb kept only the in-frame ones, dropping some. The sample shows roughly 75,000 clones, about 83% of them seen only once. The input for sequencing was CD4+ or CD8+ T cells sorted from blood, taken in a trial of the OX40 agonist ivuxolimab. The receptors derive from an adult with an advanced solid tumor such as melanoma, head and neck, liver or kidney cancer. The CDR3 runs from the conserved cysteine through the conserved F or W. D genes are given only for firm matches. Size is omitted from some rows. Given values are once, few, many or a class for expanded clones.

size,D,J,V,DNA,CDR3
.,.,TRBJ2-1,TRBV7-8,TGTGCCAGCAGCTTAGATTCCCTCCGGGGGACGGGCAATGAGCAGTTCTTC,CASSLDSLRGTGNEQFF
once,.,TRBJ2-5,TRBV6-1,TGTGCCAGCAGTGGGCCGGGGCGAGAGACCCAGTACTTC,CASSGPGRETQYF
.,.,TRBJ2-3,TRBV5-1,TGCGCCAGCAGCTTAAATCCGGGACGCACAGATACGCAGTATTTT,CASSLNPGRTDTQYF
.,.,TRBJ1-5,TRBV18,TGTGCCAGCTCACCACAGGGGTGGGATCAGCCCCAGCATTTT,CASSPQGWDQPQHF
.,TRBD2,TRBJ2-2,TRBV7-9,TGTGCCAGCAGCCCCCAATTGGGACGGGGGGGCACCGGGGAGCTGTTTTTT,CASSPQLGRGGTGELFF
.,TRBD2,TRBJ2-3,TRBV11-2,TGTGCCAGCACGGGGGGACTGGCGGGACCCACAGATACGCAGTATTTT,CASTGGLAGPTDTQYF
.,.,TRBJ1-2,TRBV2,TGTGCCAGTCGTCCCCGGAACAATAATGGCTACACCTTC,CASRPRNNNGYTF
.,TRBD1,TRBJ2-7,TRBV10-3,TGTGCCATCAGTGACCCCGGACAGGGGTCCTACGAGCAGTACTTC,CAISDPGQGSYEQYF
.,TRBD2,TRBJ2-7,TRBV9,TGTGCCAGCAGCGTAGGACTAGCGGGTGTTGGGTACGAGCAGTACTTC,CASSVGLAGVGYEQYF
.,.,TRBJ2-5,TRBV9,TGTGCCAGCAGCGTAGGCCCCGCGGAGACCCAGTACTTC,CASSVGPAETQYF
.,.,TRBJ2-6,TRBV7-8,TGTGCCAGCAGCCCGCCCCGGGTCCTTTGGGCCAACGTCCTGACTTTC,CASSPPRVLWANVLTF
.,TRBD2,TRBJ2-3,TRBV11-2,TGTGCCAGCAGCTTTAGCGGGAAAGCAGATACGCAGTATTTT,CASSFSGKADTQYF
.,TRBD2,TRBJ2-3,TRBV7-2,TGTGCCAGCAGCTTAAATAGCGGGCCAGATACGCAGTATTTT,CASSLNSGPDTQYF
.,TRBD1,TRBJ1-3,TRBV6-6,TGTGCCAGCAGTTTTGGGACAGCTAAAGGAAACACCATATATTTT,CASSFGTAKGNTIYF
.,TRBD2,TRBJ2-1,TRBV4-1,TGCGCCAGCAGCCAAGGGCCGGGAGGGGTGTGGGATGAGCAGTTCTTC,CASSQGPGGVWDEQFF
.,TRBD1,TRBJ2-6,TRBV27,TGTGCCAGCACCGGACAGGAACTTCTCTCTGGGGCCAACGTCCTGACTTTC,CASTGQELLSGANVLTF
once,TRBD2,TRBJ2-7,TRBV7-2,TGTGCCAGCAGCTTCTCGGCGGGGGGCTACGAGCAGTACTTC,CASSFSAGGYEQYF
few,.,TRBJ2-5,TRBV11-3,TGTGCCAGCAGCCCAGGGGTCGGAGAGACCCAGTACTTC,CASSPGVGETQYF
.,TRBD2,TRBJ2-1,TRBV10-3,TGTGCCGCGGGGGGTAATGAGCAGTTCTTC,CAAGGNEQFF
few,.,TRBJ1-5,TRBV19,TGTGCCAGTAGTCCCTATGGGGTTCGCAATCAGCCCCAGCATTTT,CASSPYGVRNQPQHF
.,TRBD1,TRBJ2-7,TRBV2,TGTGCCAGCAGTGCCCGGAGGGGACAGGGGCTTTCCGAGCAGTACTTC,CASSARRGQGLSEQYF
.,.,TRBJ2-3,TRBV29-1,TGCAGCGCTCGACAGAGCACAGATACGCAGTATTTT,CSARQSTDTQYF
once,.,TRBJ2-5,TRBV25-1,TGTGCCAGCCACCGGGGCGGAGGTCAAGAGACCCAGTACTTC,CASHRGGGQETQYF
few,.,TRBJ2-7,TRBV5-1,TGCGCCAGCAGCTTGGCAGGTGTGTACGAGCAGTACTTC,CASSLAGVYEQYF
.,.,TRBJ2-3,TRBV9,TGTGCCAGCAGCGTAGGAGGTAGCACAGATACGCAGTATTTT,CASSVGGSTDTQYF
few,.,TRBJ1-4,TRBV2,TGTGCCAGCAGCGCAGGGTTAGCTAATGAAAAACTGTTTTTT,CASSAGLANEKLFF
.,.,TRBJ2-7,TRBV14,TGTGCCAGCAGCCAAAGACAGGCGGCCTCCTACGAGCAGTACTTC,CASSQRQAASYEQYF
.,.,TRBJ1-1,TRBV10-3,TGTGCCATCACTCAAGCCGGACAGAACACTGAAGCTTTCTTT,CAITQAGQNTEAFF
few,TRBD2,TRBJ2-3,TRBV7-2,TGTGCCAGCAGCTTAAGACTAGCGGGGAATCGCCTCACAGATACGCAGTATTTT,CASSLRLAGNRLTDTQYF
.,TRBD1,TRBJ1-2,TRBV18,TGTGCCAGCTCAGGGGGACAGGGGAACTATGGCTACACCTTC,CASSGGQGNYGYTF
.,TRBD1,TRBJ1-1,TRBV19,TGTGCCAGTACGGGACAGCGCAACACTGAAGCTTTCTTT,CASTGQRNTEAFF
.,.,TRBJ1-2,TRBV5-1,TGCGCCAGCAGCGCATACGGAGCAGGGGAAGAGGGCTACACCTTC,CASSAYGAGEEGYTF
.,TRBD2,TRBJ2-5,TRBV5-4,TGTGCCAGCAGCCCCCCGACTAGGGGAGGGCAAGAGACCCAGTACTTC,CASSPPTRGGQETQYF
.,TRBD1,TRBJ2-5,TRBV20-1,TGCAGTGCAGGGGGCGCGGAGACCCAGTACTTC,CSAGGAETQYF
.,.,TRBJ2-7,TRBV19,TGTGCCAGTAGTTCCACAGGGATTCAGAGCTCCTACGAGCAGTACTTC,CASSSTGIQSSYEQYF
.,.,TRBJ2-1,TRBV12-2,TGTGCAAGTCGCTTATTTGGGACTAGAATCCTGAATGAGCAGTTCTTC,CASRLFGTRILNEQFF
.,.,TRBJ2-7,TRBV27,TGTGCCACACTCCCGAACTTCAGCTCCTACGAGCAGTACTTC,CATLPNFSSYEQYF
.,TRBD1,TRBJ2-3,TRBV5-6,TGTGCCAGCAGTAGGGGGCCAGATACGCAGTATTTT,CASSRGPDTQYF
.,TRBD2,TRBJ2-1,TRBV27,TGTGCCAGCAGTTTGAGGGAGGGGAATGAGCAGTTCTTC,CASSLREGNEQFF
few,.,TRBJ1-1,TRBV6-1,TGTGCCAGCAGTGATCAGGGTAACACTGAAGCTTTCTTT,CASSDQGNTEAFF
.,TRBD2,TRBJ2-7,TRBV5-4,TGTGCCAGCAGCCCCACAACTAGCGGGAGGTTCAACGAGCAGTACTTC,CASSPTTSGRFNEQYF
once,.,TRBJ1-1,TRBV7-9,TGTGCCAGCAATCCCATGGCGGCGAACACTGAAGCTTTCTTT,CASNPMAANTEAFF
.,.,TRBJ1-1,TRBV28,TGTGCCAGCAGTTTGAGTTTCACACTGAACACTGAAGCTTTCTTT,CASSLSFTLNTEAFF
.,.,TRBJ2-2,TRBV7-5,TGTGTCAGAACCCCCCCGAACACCGGGGAGCTGTTTTTT,CVRTPPNTGELFF
.,.,TRBJ2-7,TRBV11-1,TGTGCCAGCAGCTTCCGCGGGGGCACCTACGAGCAGTACTTC,CASSFRGGTYEQYF
.,.,TRBJ1-3,TRBV28,TGTGCCAGCAGTTTATTCATGGGATCTTCTGGAAACACCATATATTTT,CASSLFMGSSGNTIYF
.,.,TRBJ1-1,TRBV6-6,TGTGCCAGCGCCTTATCCCTCTTTAGTACTGAAGCTTTCTTT,CASALSLFSTEAFF
.,.,TRBJ2-5,TRBV10-3,TGTGCCATCAGGAACAGGGACGAGACCCAGTACTTC,CAIRNRDETQYF
.,.,TRBJ2-2,TRBV5-1,TGCGCCAGCAGCACGGGGAGCACTAACACCGGGGAGCTGTTTTTT,CASSTGSTNTGELFF